What follows are 26 T cell receptor beta chains derived from one specimen sequenced in a study of control samples from healthy donors and cancer patients. Data came from immunoSEQ multiplex PCR; TCRdb stores just in-frame clones and leaves some out. Among 100,000 to 150,000 clones listed, roughly 89% were seen once. The material sequenced was blood. These receptors were obtained from a man aged 18 to 30 in good health.

The CDR3 spells CASSESGQGFIQYF. The CDR3 region has the DNA TGTGCCAGCAGTGAATCGGGACAGGGGTTCATTCAGTACTTC. V is TRBV6-1 and J is TRBJ2-4, with 10 bases aligning to TRBD1. J gave up 9 bases and V 2 bases, and 4 bases lay outside the gene matches. Germline lookup yields CDR1 MNHNS and CDR2 SASEGT. This CDR3 is built from 14 residues.

The chain links TRBV5-6 to TRBJ1-2; 9 positions agree with TRBD1. CDR3 length equals 13 residues. V lost 4 bases, J lost 8 bases, and 6 bases stayed unmatched. Looked up from germline, CDR1 is SGHDT and CDR2 is YYEEEE. CDR3 sequence reads: CASSRDRDQGYTF. CDR3 nucleotides: TGTGCCAGCAGCCGGGACAGGGATCAGGGCTACACCTTC.

The gene calls are TRBV4-1 and TRBJ2-1; TRBD2 matches at 12 bases. The CDR3 extends over 15 amino acids. V lost 4 bases and J lost 8; bases outside the gene matches: 6. CDR1 MGHRA and CDR2 YSYEKL come from the germline V gene. The CDR3 region is CASSPLRTSGDEQFF. CDR3 in DNA: TGCGCCAGCAGCCCCCTTCGGACTAGCGGGGATGAGCAGTTCTTC.

The chain recombines TRBV5-5 with TRBJ1-5; D gene uncertain. Trimming left V 4 bases short and J 3 bases short, with 14 bases between. CDR1 and CDR2 from the germline V gene are SGHKS and YYEKEE (reference sequence). This CDR3 is built from 15 residues. CDR3 nucleotide sequence: TGTGCCAGCAGCCTTGTGCCCCGATCCAATCAGCCCCAGCATTTT. Translating it yields CASSLVPRSNQPQHF.

The J gene is TRBJ2-7, the V gene TRBV6-5; D call uncertain. The CDR3 length is 15 residues. Trimming stripped 7 bases from V and 3 bases from J, with 19 bases between. Germline V gene data show CDR1 as MNHEY and CDR2 as SVGAGI. This CDR3 is CASTLTSGPLYEQYF. In DNA form, the CDR3 reads TGTGCCAGCACCTTAACTTCCGGGCCCCTCTACGAGCAGTACTTC.

A few counts support this clone. This chain links TRBV9 with TRBJ1-2; a possible D gene is TRBD1 (6 bases). V dropped 0 bases and J dropped 4 bases, with 13 bases sitting between them. CDR3 length: 15 residues. CDR1 is SGDLS, CDR2 YYNGEE, per germline. The CDR3 DNA is TGTGCCAGCAGCGTAGGGCGGGGGGGCCTCTATGGCTACACCTTC. Amino acid sequence: CASSVGRGGLYGYTF.

This chain links TRBV2 with TRBJ2-1; D may be TRBD2 (6 bases). The V and J ends lost 2 bases and 12 bases respectively, with 17 bases between them. CDR1 SNHLY and CDR2 FYNNEI come from the germline V gene. This CDR3 contains 14 residues. As DNA, the CDR3 is TGTGCCAGCAGTGAATCGACCTCCGCCGGGGGGCAGTTCTTC. This translates into CASSESTSAGGQFF.

The gene calls are TRBV5-1 and TRBJ2-2; D ambiguous. CDR1 is SGHRS, CDR2 YFSETQ, per germline. This CDR3 spans 11 amino acids. V was shortened by 0 bases and J by 6 bases, with 0 bases between the two germline ends. CDR3 coding DNA: TGCGCCAGCAGCTTGGCCGGGGAGCTGTTTTTT. It yields the protein CASSLAGELFF.

The DNA of the CDR3 is TGTGCCAGCAGCCGGGACAGAGGAGGCGAAAAACTGTTTTTT. It encodes CASSRDRGGEKLFF. This chain links TRBV3-1 (or the pseudogene TRBV3-2) with TRBJ1-4; 7 bases map to TRBD1. The germline V gene has CDR1 LGHDT and CDR2 YNNKEL (reference sequence). The CDR3 has 14 amino acids. V was pared by 4 bases and J by 8 bases, with 7 bases of the junction left unmatched.

This clone occurred a few times. The chain couples TRBV10-3 to TRBJ1-3; 9 bases fit TRBD1. Germline CDR1 ENHRY, CDR2 SYGVKD. The CDR3 spans 15 residues. J lost 0 bases, V lost 4 bases, and 1 base had no gene match. The CDR3 reads CAISGDRASGNTIYF. The CDR3 DNA sequence: TGTGCCATCAGTGGGGACAGGGCCTCTGGAAACACCATATATTTT.

This clone was seen a few times. The chain is built from TRBV12-3 or TRBV12-4 and TRBJ2-7; D unclear. Trimming left V 3 bases short and J 6 bases short, with 3 bases between. The CDR3 covers 10 residues. CDR3 protein: CASSFFEQYF. The CDR3 DNA follows: TGTGCCAGCAGTTTCTTCGAGCAGTACTTC.

V and J are TRBV3-1 (or the pseudogene TRBV3-2) and TRBJ1-4; tentative D call: TRBD1 (5 bases). The CDR3 totals 16 residues. Trimming cost V 1 base and J 8 bases, with 17 bases left between them. Per germline, CDR1 LGHDT and CDR2 YNNKEL (reference sequence). The CDR3 sequence is CASSQVAGGGYEKLFF. CDR3 nucleotide sequence: TGTGCCAGCAGCCAAGTTGCCGGGGGTGGTTACGAAAAACTGTTTTTT.

V and J are TRBV5-1 and TRBJ1-2; TRBD1 might be the D (5 bases). V was shortened by 4 bases and J by 3 bases, with 16 bases between the two germline ends. CDR1 and CDR2 (germline): SGHRS, YFSETQ. The CDR3 covers 15 residues. CDR3 coding DNA: TGCGCCAGCAGCCGCTCAGGGATAGAAGACTATGGCTACACCTTC. Its protein is CASSRSGIEDYGYTF.

The chain employs TRBV3-1 (or the pseudogene TRBV3-2) and TRBJ2-7, with 10 bases identical to TRBD1. V was pared by 1 base and J by 2 bases, with 5 bases of the junction left unmatched. Germline CDR1 LGHDT, CDR2 YNNKEL (reference sequence). The CDR3 loop spans 16 amino acids. CDR3 in amino acids: CASSQGLGQGTYEQYF. Written as DNA, the CDR3 is TGTGCCAGCAGCCAAGGTTTGGGACAGGGGACCTACGAGCAGTACTTC.

The rearrangement joins TRBV2 to TRBJ1-3; 8 nucleotides line up with TRBD1. The CDR3 extends over 14 amino acids. The junction had 5 bases not matched to a gene; V was cut back by 6 bases and J by 4 bases. Germline assignment: CDR1 SNHLY and CDR2 FYNNEI. CDR3 loop: CASRLRDRGNTIYF. DNA of the CDR3: TGTGCCAGCAGGCTTAGGGACAGGGGAAACACCATATATTTT.

V gene TRBV10-1 combines with J gene TRBJ2-3; TRBD1 aligns across 7 bases. The CDR3 spans 14 residues. Germline CDR1 and CDR2: WNHNN and SYGVQD (reference sequence). J was trimmed by 1 base and V by 7 bases; bases with no gene match: 5. CDR3 protein: CASKDRVCTDTQYF. The CDR3, as DNA: TGCGCCAGCAAAGACAGGGTGTGCACAGATACGCAGTATTTT.

CDR3 bases: TGCGCCAGCAGGGGGGAACCTTTTGGCTACACCTTC. Protein product: CASRGEPFGYTF. The chain carries TRBV5-1 and TRBJ1-2, with TRBD1 as a possible D gene (5 bases). Trimming stripped 5 bases from V and 7 bases from J, with 12 bases between. Germline CDR1 is SGHRS and CDR2 is YFSETQ. The CDR3 totals 12 residues.

The V gene is TRBV6-4, the J gene TRBJ2-5, with TRBD1 matching over 11 bases. The CDR3 covers 14 residues. Looked up from germline, CDR1 is MRHNA and CDR2 is SNTAGT. With 4 bases clipped from V and 6 bases from J, the junction kept 4 bases outside the gene matches. As DNA, the CDR3 is TGTGCCAGCAGTGGGACAGGGGGCAGTAAGACCCAGTACTTC. Translated: CASSGTGGSKTQYF.

V gene TRBV11-2 combines with J gene TRBJ1-1, with 10 bases fitting TRBD1. V lost 3 bases and J lost 0; bases outside the gene matches: 4. The CDR3 is made up of 16 amino acids. In germline, CDR1 is SGHAT, CDR2 FQNNGV. The DNA for the CDR3 is TGTGCCAGCAGCTTGACAGGGGGCCTCCTGAACACTGAAGCTTTCTTT. Translating gives CASSLTGGLLNTEAFF.

On this clone: The same CDR3 can be traced to other DNA sequences in this sample. The chain combines TRBV7-9 with TRBJ1-1, with D hard to call. CDR3 length equals 13 residues. Trimming removed 3 bases at V and 4 bases at J, with 9 bases between. The germline CDR1 and CDR2 sequences are SEHNR and FQNEAQ (reference sequence). The CDR3 spells CASSLGGGTEAFF. DNA for the CDR3: TGTGCCAGCAGCTTGGGTGGTGGCACTGAAGCTTTCTTT.

The V gene is TRBV3-1 (or the pseudogene TRBV3-2), the J gene TRBJ2-5; TRBD2 matches at 10 bases. Losses at the gene ends were 1 base for V and 5 bases for J; bases not matched to a gene: 7. The CDR3 totals 16 residues. Germline V gene sequence: CDR1 LGHDT, CDR2 YNNKEL (reference sequence). This CDR3 is CASSQGIAGGSETQYF. DNA for the CDR3: TGTGCCAGCAGCCAAGGGATAGCGGGGGGATCGGAGACCCAGTACTTC.

The V call is TRBV6-1, the J call TRBJ2-1; D possibly uses TRBD1 or TRBD2 (5 bases each). The CDR3 is made up of 17 amino acids. Trimming removed 2 bases from V and 3 bases from J, with 17 bases in between. Germline loops: CDR1 MNHNS, CDR2 SASEGT. This CDR3 is CASSERAGTLHYNEQFF. In DNA, the CDR3 is TGTGCCAGCAGTGAAAGGGCCGGGACGCTCCACTACAATGAGCAGTTCTTC.

This chain joins TRBV5-6 and TRBJ1-1; 7 bases align to TRBD1. This CDR3 region has 14 residues. Germline lookup yields CDR1 SGHDT and CDR2 YYEEEE. The trim removed 3 bases at V and 3 bases at J, leaving 5 bases unmatched. The CDR3 loop is CASSSTGRDTEAFF. CDR3 in DNA: TGTGCCAGCAGCTCGACAGGGCGGGACACTGAAGCTTTCTTT.

This chain links TRBV5-1 with TRBJ2-7; D possibly uses TRBD1 or TRBD2 (5 bases each). Trimming stripped 7 bases from V and 5 bases from J, with 13 bases between. This CDR3 is 12 amino acids long. Germline-derived CDR1 and CDR2 are SGHRS and YFSETQ. Here the CDR3 reads CASPRVGDEQYF. CDR3 nucleotide sequence: TGCGCCAGCCCCAGGGTCGGGGACGAGCAGTACTTC.

The gene calls are TRBV29-1 and TRBJ1-5; TRBD1 might be the D (5 bases). Looked up from germline, CDR1 is SQVTM and CDR2 is ANQGSEA. This CDR3 comprises 14 residues. The V and J ends lost 7 bases and 10 bases respectively, with 23 bases between them. The chain's CDR3 is CSADPGPGLNPQHF. The CDR3 nucleotides are TGCAGCGCTGACCCGGGGCCGGGACTAAATCCCCAGCATTTT.

The gene calls are TRBV2 and TRBJ2-7; 7 bases are a match to TRBD1. Germline CDR1 SNHLY, CDR2 FYNNEI. The CDR3 spans 13 residues. Unmatched junction bases numbered 6, after V lost 6 bases and J lost 4 bases. CDR3 protein: CASSPGQTYEQYF. The CDR3 DNA is TGTGCCAGCAGCCCGGGACAGACGTACGAGCAGTACTTC.